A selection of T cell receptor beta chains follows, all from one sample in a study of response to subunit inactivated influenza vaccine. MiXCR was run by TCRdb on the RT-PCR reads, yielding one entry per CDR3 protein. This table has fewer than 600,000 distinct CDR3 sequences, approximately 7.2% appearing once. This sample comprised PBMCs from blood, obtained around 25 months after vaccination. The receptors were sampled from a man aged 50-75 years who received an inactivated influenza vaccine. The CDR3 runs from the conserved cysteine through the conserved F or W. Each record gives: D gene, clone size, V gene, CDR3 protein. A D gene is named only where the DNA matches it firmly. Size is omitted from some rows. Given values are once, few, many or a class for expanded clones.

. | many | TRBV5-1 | CASSLESRSQEAIQYF
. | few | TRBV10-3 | CAISGAGYDYTF
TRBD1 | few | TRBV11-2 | CASSASDRANEQFF
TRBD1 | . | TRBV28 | CASSPIPQTGVNTEAFF
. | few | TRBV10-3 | CAISEYRWEGAGELFF
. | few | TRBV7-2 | CASTAGVKETQYF
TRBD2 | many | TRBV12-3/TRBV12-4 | CASRLGTSAHEQYF
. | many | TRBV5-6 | CASSVPTGELFF
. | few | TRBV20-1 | CSAVTSRGADTQYF
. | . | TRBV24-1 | CATSDYKGGSDTQYF
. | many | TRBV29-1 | CSDTRGDATQYF